Below are 2 T cell receptor beta chains sequenced from a single sample in a study of T cells in Graves' hyperthyroidism and ophthalmopathy. The investigators amplified TCR beta CDR3 regions from RNA transcripts. Carried out on the TCR CDR3, a first-round RT-PCR used the HTBI primer set. One entry per CDR3 protein, called by TCRdb with MiXCR from the multiplex PCR reads. The data show about 200,000 distinct CDR3 sequences, about a sixth seen once. Input material: blood. These receptors all come from a woman between 50 and 59 years old with Graves' hyperthyroidism.

This chain uses TRBV20-1 with TRBJ2-3, with 8 bases identical to TRBD1. The length of the CDR3 is 13 residues. Trimming cost V 5 bases and J 7 bases; bases outside gene matches: 8. From germline, CDR1 is DFQATT and CDR2 SNEGSKA (reference sequence). The chain's CDR3 is CSAEEDRGYTQYF. CDR3 sequence (DNA): TGCAGTGCTGAAGAAGACAGGGGATATACGCAGTATTTT.

This clonotype was observed a handful of times. As DNA, the CDR3 is TGCAGCGTTGTTCGGGGGACATCCCAAGAGACCCAGTACTTC. Its protein is CSVVRGTSQETQYF. The chain combines TRBV29-1 with TRBJ2-5; D assignment may be TRBD1 or TRBD2 (6 bases each). Trimming removed 4 bases at V and 1 base at J, with 13 bases between. CDR1 and CDR2 (germline): SQVTM, ANQGSEA. CDR3 length equals 14 residues.